The present T cell receptor (beta chain) was sequenced within a study of identical twins. TCRdb used MiXCR to reprocess the 5' RACE reads, holding one entry per CDR3 protein. The sample holds hundreds of thousands of distinct CDR3 sequences, 7% seen once. This clonotype was counted many times. The germline V and J ends were trimmed by 7 bases and 8 bases, with 17 bases remaining between them. Germline-derived CDR1 and CDR2 are DFQATT and SNEGSKA (reference sequence). The CDR3 is 12 residues long. These same data were also listed under a study on yellow fever vaccine responses in identical twins.

The TCR comes from a woman between 18 and 29 years old in good health. The chain links TRBV20-1 to TRBJ1-1; no clear D. The sequenced material came from memory (CD45RO+) T cells sorted from blood. CDR3 sequence reads: CSVSQSPTEAFF. Written as DNA, the CDR3 is TGCAGTGTCTCCCAATCCCCCACGGAAGCTTTCTTT.